This is a list of T cell receptor beta chains from one sample in a study of CD8+ T cells in alopecia areata. The repertoire was sequenced with immunoSEQ multiplex PCR; TCRdb's copy has only in-frame clones and lacks some. The sample includes more than 200,000 clones, around 67% of them seen just once. The source material was CD4+ T cells sorted from blood, sampled at week 0. Every receptor here comes from a human donor with alopecia areata. The CDR3 runs from the conserved cysteine through the conserved F or W. A D gene is named only where the DNA matches it firmly. For some rows the clone size is stated as once, few or many, or as a class when expanded; others skip it.

>TRBJ1-1|few|TRBD1|TRBV14
TGTGCCAGCAGCCGAAGAGCGGGACAGGGGATGAACACTGAAGCTTTCTTT
CASSRRAGQGMNTEAFF
>TRBJ2-5|.|TRBD1|TRBV30
TGTGCCTGGAGTCCCCTGGGACAGTCGTACCAAGAGACCCAGTACTTC
CAWSPLGQSYQETQYF
>TRBJ1-1|.|.|TRBV6-5
TGTGCCAGCAGTTACGAGTTTAACACTGAAGCTTTCTTT
CASSYEFNTEAFF
>TRBJ2-5|few|.|TRBV14
TGTGCCAGCAGCTACCGGGACTCCCAAGAGACCCAGTACTTC
CASSYRDSQETQYF
>TRBJ1-5|once|.|TRBV30
TGTGCCTGGAAGCAGGGGCGAAATCAGCCCCAGCATTTT
CAWKQGRNQPQHF
>TRBJ1-1|.|.|TRBV2
TGTGCCAGCAGACCAGAAACCGGGGAAGCCTCTGAAGCTTTCTTT
CASRPETGEASEAFF
>TRBJ1-5|.|TRBD1|TRBV5-8
TGTGCCAGCAGCTTGGGACAGGGAGGAAATCAGCCCCAGCATTTT
CASSLGQGGNQPQHF
>TRBJ2-3|.|.|TRBV30
TGTGCCTGGGCCCAGGGAGATACGCAGTATTTT
CAWAQGDTQYF
>TRBJ2-3|.|.|TRBV7-8
TGTGCCAGCAGCCCCGCGACAGATACGCAGTATTTT
CASSPATDTQYF
>TRBJ1-1|.|.|TRBV29-1
TGCAGCGTTGGGGCAGGGGCCTCGAACACTGAAGCTTTCTTT
CSVGAGASNTEAFF
>TRBJ1-5|.|TRBD1|TRBV7-2
TGTGCCAGCAGGTCGGGACAGCGAAATCAGCCCCAGCATTTT
CASRSGQRNQPQHF
>TRBJ2-5|.|.|TRBV29-1
TGCAGCGTAGACCGGGACCGAAAAGAGACCCAGTACTTC
CSVDRDRKETQYF
>TRBJ1-5|.|.|TRBV13
TGTGCCAGCAGCTTAGGACAGGACGGCAATCAGCCCCAGCATTTT
CASSLGQDGNQPQHF
>TRBJ2-2|.|TRBD1|TRBV29-1
TGCAGCGGCTCGACAGGGGTCCTCACCGGGGAGCTGTTTTTT
CSGSTGVLTGELFF
>TRBJ1-1|.|.|TRBV29-1
TGCAGCGGCTGCTTGTCGGTCGGGAACACTGAAGCTTTCTTT
CSGCLSVGNTEAFF
>TRBJ2-7|once|TRBD2|TRBV7-2
TGTGCCAGCAGCCGACTGGGACTAGCGGACTCCTACGAGCAGTACTTC
CASSRLGLADSYEQYF
>TRBJ2-3|.|.|TRBV7-6
TGTGCCAGCAGATTAGGGGATACGCAGTATTTT
CASRLGDTQYF
>TRBJ2-5|.|TRBD1|TRBV11-2
TGTGCCAGCAGCTTGGACAGGGTAACGGCGACCCAGTACTTC
CASSLDRVTATQYF
>TRBJ2-7|few|.|TRBV29-1
TGCAGCGTTGCCCTATATCTGACACGGAAACCCTACGAGCAGTACTTC
CSVALYLTRKPYEQYF
>TRBJ2-7|.|TRBD1|TRBV6-5
TGTGCCAGTATGGAGACAGGGGGCTACGAGCAGTACTTC
CASMETGGYEQYF
>TRBJ1-2|.|.|TRBV7-2
TGTGCCAGCAGCTTGCCGGGCGGATACTATGGCTACACCTTC
CASSLPGGYYGYTF
>TRBJ1-2|.|.|TRBV7-9
TGTGCCAGCACCAATTCGGCATTATATGGCTACACCTTC
CASTNSALYGYTF
>TRBJ2-1|few|TRBD2|TRBV10-3
TGTGCCATCGAAAGCGGGGGGTCTAACAATGAGCAGTTCTTC
CAIESGGSNNEQFF
>TRBJ2-5|.|TRBD2|TRBV5-1
TGCGCCAGCAGCGCCAAGACTAGCGTACAACAAGAGACCCAGTACTTC
CASSAKTSVQQETQYF
>TRBJ1-4|.|TRBD1|TRBV30
TGTGCCTGGAGGCGACCGGGACAGCCTAATGAAAAACTGTTTTTT
CAWRRPGQPNEKLFF
>TRBJ1-1|.|.|TRBV4-1
TGCGCCAGCAGCCAAGACCCGGGTCGCAGGAACGCTGAAGCTTTCTTT
CASSQDPGRRNAEAFF
>TRBJ1-2|once|TRBD1|TRBV29-1
TGCAGCGCCGGGACAGGATCGAACTATGGCTACACCTTC
CSAGTGSNYGYTF
>TRBJ1-2|.|.|TRBV2
TGTGCCAGCAGCATAAGCCAGGGTGGCTATGGCTACACCTTC
CASSISQGGYGYTF
>TRBJ2-2|.|TRBD2|TRBV9
TGTGCCAGCAGCCCCTCCTCTAGCGGGGGTTTAGGCGGGGAGCTGTTTTTT
CASSPSSSGGLGGELFF
>TRBJ2-2|.|.|TRBV29-1
TGCAGCGCCAGGGACACCGGGGAGCTGTTTTTT
CSARDTGELFF
>TRBJ2-1|.|.|TRBV7-3
TGTGCCAGCAGCTTAATAGGGGTCCCACGCAATGAGCAGTTCTTC
CASSLIGVPRNEQFF
>TRBJ1-4|once|.|TRBV5-1
TGCGCCAGCAGCTCGGGCGGCAGTCAGGAAAAACTGTTTTTT
CASSSGGSQEKLFF
>TRBJ1-5|.|TRBD1|TRBV29-1
TGCAGCGCTACCAGGGGGAGGGATCAGCCCCAGCATTTT
CSATRGRDQPQHF
>TRBJ1-2|.|TRBD1|TRBV5-6
TGTGCCAGCAGCTTGAACTACAGGGGAACGTTTTATGGCTACACCTTC
CASSLNYRGTFYGYTF
>TRBJ1-5|.|.|TRBV30
TGTGCCTGGAGCCCCGTCTCTAGGAATCAGCCCCAGCATTTT
CAWSPVSRNQPQHF
>TRBJ2-1|few|TRBD1|TRBV6-5
TGTGCCAGCAGTTACTTAAACCTGGGGACAGGGGAGCAGTTCTTC
CASSYLNLGTGEQFF
>TRBJ1-1|.|.|TRBV2
TGTGCCAGCAGTCCTGACAGACTCACTGAAGCTTTCTTT
CASSPDRLTEAFF
>TRBJ2-7|.|.|TRBV7-9
TGTGCCAGCAGCATCCCGGATGGGCGGGCGGCCATCGTCTTC
CASSIPDGRAAIVF
>TRBJ2-3|.|TRBD2|TRBV5-6
TGTGCCAGCAGCTTTAGCGGGGTCACAGATACGCAGTATTTT
CASSFSGVTDTQYF
>TRBJ1-1|.|TRBD1|TRBV29-1
TGCAGCGTGGGGACAGGAGGGACTGAAGCTTTCTTT
CSVGTGGTEAFF
>TRBJ2-7|.|.|TRBV10-3
TGTGCCATCGCTGGGGTTCGACACGAGCAGTACTTC
CAIAGVRHEQYF
>TRBJ2-4|.|.|TRBV5-6
TGTGCCAGCAGCTTGTCATCAGTCCGGTCGTCGGACATTCAGTACTTC
CASSLSSVRSSDIQYF
>TRBJ2-1|.|TRBD1|TRBV25-1
TGTGCCAGCGGGGTCGACAGGGGGACCAACAATGAGCAGTTCTTC
CASGVDRGTNNEQFF
>TRBJ2-5|.|TRBD2|TRBV30
TGTGCCTGGGGAGGCGGGGGTACAGAGACCCAGTACTTC
CAWGGGGTETQYF
>TRBJ2-2|few|.|TRBV5-4
TGTGCCAGCAGCTTAAAGAACACCGGGGAGCTGTTTTTT
CASSLKNTGELFF
>TRBJ2-2|few|.|TRBV27
TGTGCCAGCAGGAAGGGAGGAAACACCGGGGAGCTGTTTTTT
CASRKGGNTGELFF
>TRBJ2-3|few|.|TRBV7-3
TGTGCCAGCAGCCAGGGAGTAATTAGCACAGATACGCAGTATTTT
CASSQGVISTDTQYF
>TRBJ2-1|few|.|TRBV5-1
TGCGCCAGCAGCTTGGAGCTTGAGCAGTTCTTC
CASSLELEQFF
>TRBJ2-4|.|.|TRBV4-2
TGTGCCAGCAGCCCAGTGAGATCCAAAAACATTCAGTACTTC
CASSPVRSKNIQYF
>TRBJ2-1|few|.|TRBV29-1
TGCAGCGTTGGATTCTCGGCTAGGAATGAGCAGTTCTTC
CSVGFSARNEQFF
>TRBJ2-3|few|.|TRBV18
TGTGCCAGCTCACAGCGGCCCGGACGCCTAAGCACAGATACGCAGTATTTT
CASSQRPGRLSTDTQYF
>TRBJ1-6|.|.|TRBV6-5
TGTGCCAGCAGTCCGAGGGGGGTCTCACCCCTCCACTTT
CASSPRGVSPLHF
>TRBJ2-5|.|.|TRBV30
TGTGCCTGGAGGACAGAAGAGACCCAGTACTTC
CAWRTEETQYF
>TRBJ2-5|.|.|TRBV29-1
TGCAGCGTTGAAAGCCTACAAGAGACCCAGTACTTC
CSVESLQETQYF
>TRBJ2-5|.|.|TRBV25-1
TGTGCCAGCACTAGCCCTGGAGAGACCCAGTACTTC
CASTSPGETQYF
>TRBJ2-3|.|.|TRBV4-2
TGTGCCAGCAGCCAATTCACAGATACGCAGTATTTT
CASSQFTDTQYF
>TRBJ2-7|.|.|TRBV5-6
TGTGCCAGCAGCTTGTACGGCGAGCAGTACTTC
CASSLYGEQYF
>TRBJ2-7|.|TRBD2|TRBV7-9
TGTGCCAGCAGCTTAGCGGGAGGGGCAAGCTCCTACGAGCAGTACTTC
CASSLAGGASSYEQYF
>TRBJ1-2|few|TRBD1|TRBV5-6
TGTGCCAGCAGCTTAGGGACAGCACTTGAAAACTATGGCTACACCTTC
CASSLGTALENYGYTF
>TRBJ2-1|.|.|TRBV7-2
TGTGCCAGCAGCTTACTGGATGAGCAGTTCTTC
CASSLLDEQFF